A single sample is the source of the 4 T cell receptor beta chains below, sequenced in a study of blood T cell repertoires in COVID-19. The method was immunoSEQ multiplex PCR; TCRdb's version includes in-frame clones alone and lacks a portion of them. The table records tens of thousands of clones, roughly 80% of them present only once. Sequenced material: PBMCs or T cells enriched from blood (not recorded which). The origin of the receptors is a woman aged 40 to 50 with acute COVID-19.

This clone was seen more than once but under ten times. The chain is built from TRBV3-1 (or the pseudogene TRBV3-2) and TRBJ2-2, with 7 bases matching TRBD2. J gave up 6 bases and V 4 bases, and 8 bases lay outside the gene matches. The CDR3 is 15 amino acids. Germline values: CDR1 LGHDT, CDR2 YNNKEL (reference sequence). The CDR3 loop is CASSPPGGGAGELFF. CDR3 DNA sequence: TGTGCCAGCAGCCCCCCCGGGGGAGGGGCCGGGGAGCTGTTTTTT.

The chain carries TRBV10-1 and TRBJ1-2, with 7 bases aligning to TRBD1. The CDR3 contains 13 residues. Germline loops: CDR1 WNHNN, CDR2 SYGVQD (reference sequence). The V segment lost 6 bases and the J segment 4 bases; nucleotides outside the gene matches: 5. The CDR3 is CASSPTGSYGYTF. In DNA form, the CDR3 reads TGCGCCAGCAGCCCGACAGGGAGCTATGGCTACACCTTC.

The chain recombines TRBV3-1 (or the pseudogene TRBV3-2) with TRBJ2-2, with D tentatively TRBD2 (6 bases). The germline V and J ends were trimmed by 3 bases and 0 bases, with 11 bases remaining between them. The germline CDR1 and CDR2 sequences are LGHDT and YNNKEL (reference sequence). This CDR3 spans 16 amino acids. CDR3 in amino acids: CASSHYSGANTGELFF. DNA for the CDR3: TGTGCCAGCAGCCATTATAGCGGAGCGAACACCGGGGAGCTGTTTTTT.

This clone came up a few times. The CDR3 protein is CASSSGTSGNTIYF. CDR3 in DNA: TGTGCCAGCAGCTCCGGGACTTCCGGAAACACCATATATTTT. The rearrangement links TRBV27 to TRBJ1-3, with TRBD1 as a possible D gene (5 bases). Looked up from germline, CDR1 is MNHEY and CDR2 is SMNVEV (reference sequence). V was trimmed by 6 bases and J by 4 bases, leaving 13 bases between them. This CDR3 region has 14 residues.